The subject of this entry is one TCR beta chain. Its antigen is not known. Uncontrolled infection, other autoimmune disease, pregnancy or lactation barred patients from enrollment. This sample was taken from a study of T cells in Graves' hyperthyroidism and ophthalmopathy. What was amplified from RNA transcripts were TCR beta CDR3 regions. With the HTBI primer set, the TCR CDR3 went through a first round of RT-PCR. TCRdb recomputed calls from the multiplex PCR reads with MiXCR, one row per CDR3 protein. The sample comprises about 460,000 distinct CDR3 sequences, approximately 22% of which are singletons, and 45% to 50% rests with the top ten. The CDR3 runs 16 residues. With 5 bases removed from V and 1 base from J, the gap between germline ends came to 14 bases. Germline values: CDR1 SGHTA, CDR2 FQGNSA. Study results and limitations: Among clonotypes expanded in thyroid above 0.001, most were also found in blood. Ophthalmopathy was separated from stable hyperthyroidism by a 13 V-J model.

The sample comprised blood. V and J are TRBV7-2 and TRBJ2-2; D is possibly TRBD1 or TRBD2 (5 bases each). This sequence originates from a woman aged 70-85 years with Graves' ophthalmopathy. In DNA, the CDR3 is TGTGCCAGCAGCCAAGCGGTAGGGGTGAACACCGGGGAGCTGTTTTTT. As protein: CASSQAVGVNTGELFF.